One sample yielded the 17 T cell receptor beta chains listed below, sequenced in a study of PD-L1 blockade in urothelial cancer. The assay was immunoSEQ multiplex PCR, and TCRdb's table has in-frame clones only and misses some. The table includes over 75,000 clones, about 90% detected once. Time point denoted: pretreatment peripheral blood. This specimen consisted of PBMCs, obtained around atezolizumab (anti-PD-L1) treatment. These receptor sequences come from a woman over 75 with urothelial cancer.

The rearrangement joins TRBV5-1 to TRBJ1-1, with 8 bases matching TRBD1. CDR3 length equals 14 residues. CDR1 and CDR2 from the germline V gene are SGHRS and YFSETQ. J gave up 8 bases and V 4 bases, and 10 bases lay outside the gene matches. CDR3 nucleotide sequence: TGCGCCAGCAGCCCCGGACAGGGCCACGGAGAAGCTTTCTTT. Translating gives CASSPGQGHGEAFF.

The J gene is TRBJ2-7, the V gene TRBV7-9, with D perhaps matching TRBD2 (5 bases). Germline V gene lookup returns CDR1 SEHNR and CDR2 FQNEAQ (reference sequence). This CDR3 region has 13 residues. Deletions cut 5 bases from V and 2 bases from J, with 10 bases between. CDR3 loop: CASSLGEAYEQYF. For the CDR3, the DNA is TGTGCCAGCAGCCTCGGGGAAGCCTACGAGCAGTACTTC.

The CDR3 nucleotides read TGTGCCAGCAGAGACAGGGGCCGCAATCAGCCCCAGCATTTT. Encoded protein: CASRDRGRNQPQHF. V usage is TRBV13 and J usage is TRBJ1-5; 8 bases align to TRBD1. CDR3 length: 14 residues. Germline loops: CDR1 PRHDT, CDR2 FYEKMQ (reference sequence). Trimming cost V 6 bases and J 2 bases; bases outside gene matches: 3.

This clone came up once. The genes are TRBV30 and TRBJ1-2; no clear D gene. The CDR3 runs to 12 residues. The V gene lost 0 bases and the J gene lost 4 bases, with 6 bases spanning the gap. The germline gives CDR1 GTSNPN, CDR2 SVGIG (reference sequence). This CDR3 is CAWSVVGYGYTF. Here the CDR3 DNA reads TGTGCCTGGAGTGTGGTCGGCTATGGCTACACCTTC.

V gene TRBV19 combines with J gene TRBJ1-4; D not certain. V lost 4 bases and J lost 7, with 4 bases in between. This CDR3 comprises 11 residues. Germline V gives CDR1 LNHDA, CDR2 SQIVND (reference sequence). The CDR3 spells CASSTGEKLFF. CDR3 sequence (DNA): TGTGCCAGTAGTACCGGTGAAAAACTGTTTTTT.

The chain employs TRBV6-6 and TRBJ1-2; maybe TRBD1 (6 bases). Trimming cost V 0 bases and J 8 bases, with 13 bases left between them. Per the germline V gene, CDR1 is MNHNY and CDR2 is SVGAGI (reference sequence). This CDR3 has 14 amino acids. This CDR3 is CASSYSGGAFGYTF. Here the CDR3 DNA reads TGTGCCAGCAGTTACTCAGGGGGGGCTTTCGGCTACACCTTC.

The V and J genes are TRBV6-4 and TRBJ2-7; 7 bases align to TRBD2. This CDR3 spans 18 amino acids. Unmatched junction bases numbered 12, after V lost 1 base and J lost 0 bases. Germline CDR1 MRHNA, CDR2 SNTAGT. For the CDR3, the DNA is TGTGCCAGCAGTGACTTAGGGAGGGATCACTTTTGCTCCTACGAGCAGTACTTC. It specifies CASSDLGRDHFCSYEQYF.

This sequence joins TRBV7-3 and TRBJ1-2, with D perhaps matching TRBD1 (6 bases). The V gene lost 5 bases and the J gene lost 0 bases, with 10 bases spanning the gap. Per germline, CDR1 SGHTA and CDR2 FQGTGA. This CDR3 is 14 amino acids long. As DNA, the CDR3 is TGTGCCAGCAGCCTGGACAGAACTAACTATGGCTACACCTTC. Its protein product is CASSLDRTNYGYTF.

The genes are TRBV11-3 and TRBJ2-1; D unclear. The V and J ends lost 1 base and 4 bases respectively, with 5 bases between them. Germline CDR1 SGHNT, CDR2 YENEEA. The CDR3 totals 13 residues. CDR3 loop: CASSLVSYNEQFF. The CDR3 DNA is TGTGCCAGCAGCTTAGTGTCGTACAATGAGCAGTTCTTC. Complete variable domain (other parts from reference TRBV11-3 and TRBJ2-1): EAGVVQSPRYKIIEKKQPVAFWCNPISGHNTLYWYLQNLGQGPELLIRYENEEAVDDSQLPKDRFSAERLKGVDSTLKIQPAELGDSAVYLCASSLVSYNEQFFGPGTRLTVL.

This chain connects TRBV6-1 to TRBJ2-2; 8 bases are a match to TRBD2. V lost 5 bases, J lost 1 base, and 0 bases stayed unmatched. CDR3 length equals 14 residues. Germline-derived CDR1 and CDR2 are MNHNS and SASEGT. The CDR3 DNA reads as TGTGCCAGCAGTACTAGCGGGAACACCGGGGAGCTGTTTTTT. Its translation is CASSTSGNTGELFF.

This chain links TRBV12-5 with TRBJ1-2; 11 bases match TRBD1. Germline CDR1 reads LGHNT; CDR2 reads FRNRAP. V lost 5 bases and J lost 3; bases outside the gene matches: 8. The CDR3 covers 16 residues. The CDR3 region is CASGVPGQGGYYGYTF. CDR3 in DNA: TGTGCTAGTGGTGTCCCGGGACAGGGGGGGTACTATGGCTACACCTTC.

The genes are TRBV6-6 and TRBJ2-7; 9 bases map to TRBD2. There are 14 residues in the CDR3. V was pared by 6 bases and J by 3 bases, with 6 bases of the junction left unmatched. Per germline, CDR1 MNHNY and CDR2 SVGAGI (reference sequence). The CDR3 DNA sequence: TGTGCCAGCAGCTACAGCGGGGGGCTCTACGAGCAGTACTTC. It encodes CASSYSGGLYEQYF.

CDR3 region: CASSQDSDGTPAEQFF. In DNA, the CDR3 is TGCGCCAGCAGCCAAGATTCCGACGGGACTCCTGCCGAGCAGTTCTTC. V is TRBV4-1 and J is TRBJ2-1, with a weak D call TRBD2 (6 bases). The V end lost 0 bases, the J end lost 10 bases, and 19 bases lay between the germline ends. The germline V gene has CDR1 MGHRA and CDR2 YSYEKL. CDR3 length: 16 amino acids.

This chain uses TRBV15 with TRBJ1-4, with D unclear. This CDR3 has 18 amino acids. The germline CDR1 and CDR2 sequences are LNHNV and YYDKDF (reference sequence). V lost 3 bases and J lost 4, with 21 bases in between. CDR3: CATSSRRTKVKGNEKLFF. The CDR3 nucleotides are TGTGCCACCAGCAGTAGGAGGACCAAAGTTAAGGGTAATGAAAAACTGTTTTTT.

This rearrangement joins TRBV9 to TRBJ1-1, with a possible D match to TRBD1 (5 bases). V was pared by 0 bases and J by 4 bases, with 10 bases between. This CDR3 comprises 14 residues. Germline CDR1 SGDLS, CDR2 YYNGEE. CDR3 bases: TGTGCCAGCAGCGTAGATATAGGGGTCACTGAAGCTTTCTTT. The encoded protein is CASSVDIGVTEAFF. The whole variable domain, filled in from reference TRBV9 and TRBJ1-1, reads DSGVTQTPKHLITATGQRVTLRCSPRSGDLSVYWYQQSLDQGLQFLIQYYNGEERAKGNILERFSAQQFPDLHSELNLSSLELGDSALYFCASSVDIGVTEAFFGQGTRLTVV.

This sequence joins TRBV27 and TRBJ2-7, with D perhaps TRBD1 (7 bases). The germline gives CDR1 MNHEY, CDR2 SMNVEV (reference sequence). Trimming took off 2 bases at V and 6 bases at J, with 14 bases between the two ends. The CDR3 totals 14 residues. CDR3 sequence (DNA): TGTGCCAGCAGTTTAAGCAGGGGGAGGTCCGAGCAGTACTTC. Residues: CASSLSRGRSEQYF.

CDR3 nucleotides: TGTGCCAGCAGTCTACGCGGGGGCGGCAATCAGCCCCAGCATTTT. It specifies CASSLRGGGNQPQHF. This rearrangement joins TRBV6-1 to TRBJ1-5, with D perhaps matching TRBD1 (6 bases). V was cut by 5 bases and J by 2 bases, with 13 bases left in between. Germline loops: CDR1 MNHNS, CDR2 SASEGT. The CDR3 length is 15 residues.